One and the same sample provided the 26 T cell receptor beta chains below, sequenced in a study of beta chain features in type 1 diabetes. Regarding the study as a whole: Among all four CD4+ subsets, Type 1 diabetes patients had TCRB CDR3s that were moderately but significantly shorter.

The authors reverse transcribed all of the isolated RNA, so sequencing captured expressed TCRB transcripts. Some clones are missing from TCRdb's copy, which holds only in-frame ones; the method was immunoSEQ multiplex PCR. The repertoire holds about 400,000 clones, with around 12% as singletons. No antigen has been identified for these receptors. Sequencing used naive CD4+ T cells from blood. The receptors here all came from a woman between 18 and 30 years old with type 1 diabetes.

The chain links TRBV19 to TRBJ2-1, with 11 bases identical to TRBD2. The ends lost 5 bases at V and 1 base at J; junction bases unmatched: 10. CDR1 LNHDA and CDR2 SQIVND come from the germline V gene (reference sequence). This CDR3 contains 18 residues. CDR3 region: CASSSQLAGGPSYNEQFF. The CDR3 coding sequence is TGTGCCAGTAGTTCCCAATTAGCGGGGGGGCCATCCTACAATGAGCAGTTCTTC. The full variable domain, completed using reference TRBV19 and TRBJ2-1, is DGGITQSPKYLFRKEGQNVTLSCEQNLNHDAMYWYRQDPGQGLRLIYYSQIVNDFQKGDIAEGYSVSREKKESFPLTVTSAQKNPTAFYLCASSSQLAGGPSYNEQFFGPGTRLTVL.

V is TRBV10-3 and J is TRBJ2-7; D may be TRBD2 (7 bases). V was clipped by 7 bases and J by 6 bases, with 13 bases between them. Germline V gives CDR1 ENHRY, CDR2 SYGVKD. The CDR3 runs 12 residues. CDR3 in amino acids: CAIKGGGVEQYF. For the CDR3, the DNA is TGTGCCATCAAAGGGGGGGGTGTCGAGCAGTACTTC.

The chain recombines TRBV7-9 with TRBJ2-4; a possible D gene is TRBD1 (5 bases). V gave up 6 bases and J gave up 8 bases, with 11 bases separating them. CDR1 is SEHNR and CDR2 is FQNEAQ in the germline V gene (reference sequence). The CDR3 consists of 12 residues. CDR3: CASRGAVDIQYF. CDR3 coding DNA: TGTGCCAGCAGAGGGGCGGTGGACATTCAGTACTTC.

The CDR3 DNA reads TGTGCCAGCAGCTTAGGGGCGGCCAAAAACATTCAGTACTTC. Protein: CASSLGAAKNIQYF. The chain is built from TRBV14 and TRBJ2-4, with D possibly matching TRBD1 (5 bases). V lost 5 bases and J 1 base, leaving 9 bases between the germline ends. The CDR3 has 14 residues. Looked up from germline, CDR1 is SGHDN and CDR2 is FVKESK.

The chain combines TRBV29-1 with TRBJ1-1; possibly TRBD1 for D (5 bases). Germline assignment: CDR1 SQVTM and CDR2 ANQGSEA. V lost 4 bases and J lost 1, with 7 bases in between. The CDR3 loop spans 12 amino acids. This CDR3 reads CSVGRGNTEAFF. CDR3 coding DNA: TGCAGCGTTGGGAGGGGGAACACTGAAGCTTTCTTT.

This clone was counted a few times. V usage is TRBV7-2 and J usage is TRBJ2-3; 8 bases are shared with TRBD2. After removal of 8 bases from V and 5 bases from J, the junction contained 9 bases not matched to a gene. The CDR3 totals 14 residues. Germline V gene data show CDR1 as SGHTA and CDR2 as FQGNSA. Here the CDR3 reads CASRRGGKGDTQYF. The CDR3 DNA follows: TGTGCCAGCCGCCGCGGGGGGAAGGGAGATACGCAGTATTTT.

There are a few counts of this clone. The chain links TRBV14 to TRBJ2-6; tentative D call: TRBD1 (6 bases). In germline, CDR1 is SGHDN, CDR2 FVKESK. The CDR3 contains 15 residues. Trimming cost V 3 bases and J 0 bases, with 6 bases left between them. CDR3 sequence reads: CASSQGASGANVLTF. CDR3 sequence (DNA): TGTGCCAGCAGCCAGGGGGCCTCTGGGGCCAACGTCCTGACTTTC.

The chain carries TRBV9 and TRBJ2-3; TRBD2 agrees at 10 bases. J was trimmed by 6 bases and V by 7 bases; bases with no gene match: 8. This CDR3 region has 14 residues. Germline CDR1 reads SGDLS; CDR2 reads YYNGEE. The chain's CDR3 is CASGPQAGGDTQYF. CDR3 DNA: TGTGCCAGCGGACCCCAAGCGGGGGGGGATACGCAGTATTTT.

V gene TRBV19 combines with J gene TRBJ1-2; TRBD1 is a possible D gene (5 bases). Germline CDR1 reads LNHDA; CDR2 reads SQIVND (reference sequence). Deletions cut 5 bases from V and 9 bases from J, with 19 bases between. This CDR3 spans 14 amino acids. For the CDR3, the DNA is TGTGCCAGTAGTTTGCGTGGACAAGTTCGGAGCTACACCTTC. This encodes CASSLRGQVRSYTF.

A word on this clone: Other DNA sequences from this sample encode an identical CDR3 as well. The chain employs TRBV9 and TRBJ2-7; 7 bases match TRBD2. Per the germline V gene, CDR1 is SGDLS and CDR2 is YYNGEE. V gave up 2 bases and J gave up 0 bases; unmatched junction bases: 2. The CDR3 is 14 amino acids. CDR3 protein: CASSVGGSSYEQYF. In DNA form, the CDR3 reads TGTGCCAGCAGCGTTGGCGGGAGCTCCTACGAGCAGTACTTC.

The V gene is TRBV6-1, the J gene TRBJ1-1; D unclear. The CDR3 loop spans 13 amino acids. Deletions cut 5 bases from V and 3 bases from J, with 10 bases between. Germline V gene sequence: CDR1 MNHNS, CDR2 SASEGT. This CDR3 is CASSSLGDTEAFF. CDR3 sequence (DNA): TGTGCCAGCAGTTCCCTCGGGGACACTGAAGCTTTCTTT.

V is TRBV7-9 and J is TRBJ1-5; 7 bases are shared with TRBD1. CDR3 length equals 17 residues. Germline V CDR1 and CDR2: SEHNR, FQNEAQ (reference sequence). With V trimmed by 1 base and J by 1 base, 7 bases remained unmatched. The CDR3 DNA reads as TGTGCCAGCAGCTTAGGAGGGCCGACAGGGAGCAATCAGCCCCAGCATTTT. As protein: CASSLGGPTGSNQPQHF. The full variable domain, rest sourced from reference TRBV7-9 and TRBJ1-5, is DTGVSQNPRHKITKRGQNVTFRCDPISEHNRLYWYRQTLGQGPEFLTYFQNEAQLEKSRLLSDRFSAERPKGSFSTLEIQRTEQGDSAMYLCASSLGGPTGSNQPQHFGDGTRLSIL.

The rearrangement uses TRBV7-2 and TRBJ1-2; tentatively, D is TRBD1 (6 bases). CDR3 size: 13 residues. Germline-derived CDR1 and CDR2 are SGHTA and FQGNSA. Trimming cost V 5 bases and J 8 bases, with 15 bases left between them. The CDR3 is CASSRRTDEGYTF. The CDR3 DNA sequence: TGTGCCAGCAGCAGACGGACAGACGAAGGCTACACCTTC.

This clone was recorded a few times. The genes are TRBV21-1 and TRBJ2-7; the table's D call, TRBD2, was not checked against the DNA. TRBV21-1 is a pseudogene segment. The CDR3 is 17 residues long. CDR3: CASSKGWAGGPMDEQYF. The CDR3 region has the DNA TGTGCCAGCAGCAAAGGTTGGGCGGGAGGGCCCATGGACGAGCAGTACTTC.

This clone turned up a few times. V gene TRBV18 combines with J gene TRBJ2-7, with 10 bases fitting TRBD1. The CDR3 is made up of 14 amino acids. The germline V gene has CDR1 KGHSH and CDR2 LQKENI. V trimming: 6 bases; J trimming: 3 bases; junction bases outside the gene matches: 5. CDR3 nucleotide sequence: TGTGCCAGCTCGGTGACAGGGGGCCTCTACGAGCAGTACTTC. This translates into CASSVTGGLYEQYF.

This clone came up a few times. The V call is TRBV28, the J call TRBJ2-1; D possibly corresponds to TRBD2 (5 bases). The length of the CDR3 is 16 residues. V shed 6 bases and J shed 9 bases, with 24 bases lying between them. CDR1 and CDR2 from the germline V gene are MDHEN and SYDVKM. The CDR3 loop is CASSIPPLVEAGEQFF. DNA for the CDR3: TGTGCCAGCAGCATACCTCCCCTTGTTGAGGCGGGTGAGCAGTTCTTC.

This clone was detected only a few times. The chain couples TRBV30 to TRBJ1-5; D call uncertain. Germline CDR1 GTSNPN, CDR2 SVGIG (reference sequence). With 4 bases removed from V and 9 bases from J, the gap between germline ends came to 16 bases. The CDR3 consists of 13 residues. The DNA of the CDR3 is TGTGCCTGGAAAAAGGGAGGTGATGGGCCCCAGCATTTT. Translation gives CAWKKGGDGPQHF.

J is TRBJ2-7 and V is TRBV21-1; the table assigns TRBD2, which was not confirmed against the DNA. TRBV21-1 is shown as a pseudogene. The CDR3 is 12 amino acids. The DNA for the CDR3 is TGTGCCAGCAGTAAAGGAGTGTGCGAGCAGTACTTC. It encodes CASSKGVCEQYF.

Here the CDR3 DNA reads TGTGCCAGCAGCTTACGGGCTAGCGGGAGCACACAAGAGACCCAGTACTTC. Translation gives CASSLRASGSTQETQYF. The rearrangement joins TRBV7-2 to TRBJ2-5, with 10 bases fitting TRBD2. Germline lookup yields CDR1 SGHTA and CDR2 FQGNSA. With V trimmed by 2 bases and J by 2 bases, 8 bases remained unmatched. The CDR3 length is 17 residues.

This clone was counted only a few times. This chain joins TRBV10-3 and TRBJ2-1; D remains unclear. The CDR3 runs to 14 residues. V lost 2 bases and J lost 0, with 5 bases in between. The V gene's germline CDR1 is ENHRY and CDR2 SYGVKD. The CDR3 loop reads CAISEPSSYNEQFF. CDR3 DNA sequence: TGTGCCATCAGTGAGCCTTCCTCCTACAATGAGCAGTTCTTC.

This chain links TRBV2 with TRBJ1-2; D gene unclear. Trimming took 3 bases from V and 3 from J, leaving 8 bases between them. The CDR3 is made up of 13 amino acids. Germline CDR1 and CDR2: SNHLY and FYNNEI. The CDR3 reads CASSDGEDYGYTF. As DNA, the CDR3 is TGTGCCAGCAGTGACGGTGAGGACTATGGCTACACCTTC. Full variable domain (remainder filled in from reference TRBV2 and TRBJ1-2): EPEVTQTPSHQVTQMGQEVILRCVPISNHLYFYWYRQILGQKVEFLVSFYNNEISEKSEIFDDQFSVERPDGSNFTLKIRSTKLEDSAMYFCASSDGEDYGYTFGSGTRLTVV.

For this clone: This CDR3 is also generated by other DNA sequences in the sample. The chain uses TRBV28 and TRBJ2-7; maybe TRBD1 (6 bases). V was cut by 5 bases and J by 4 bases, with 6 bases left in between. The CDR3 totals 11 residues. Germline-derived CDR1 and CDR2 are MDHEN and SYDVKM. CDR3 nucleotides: TGTGCCAGCAGTCAGGGGTACGAGCAGTACTTC. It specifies CASSQGYEQYF.

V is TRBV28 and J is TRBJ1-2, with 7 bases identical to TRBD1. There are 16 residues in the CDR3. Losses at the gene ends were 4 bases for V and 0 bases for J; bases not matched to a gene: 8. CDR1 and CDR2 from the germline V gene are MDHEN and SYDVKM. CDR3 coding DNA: TGTGCCAGCAGTTCCTGGACAGGTGTCACTAACTATGGCTACACCTTC. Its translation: CASSSWTGVTNYGYTF.

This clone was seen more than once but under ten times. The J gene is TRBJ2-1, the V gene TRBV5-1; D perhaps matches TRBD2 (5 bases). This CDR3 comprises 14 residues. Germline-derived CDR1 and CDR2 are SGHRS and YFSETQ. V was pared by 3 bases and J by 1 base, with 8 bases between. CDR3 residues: CASSYSGSYNEQFF. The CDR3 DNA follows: TGCGCCAGCAGCTATTCGGGATCCTACAATGAGCAGTTCTTC.

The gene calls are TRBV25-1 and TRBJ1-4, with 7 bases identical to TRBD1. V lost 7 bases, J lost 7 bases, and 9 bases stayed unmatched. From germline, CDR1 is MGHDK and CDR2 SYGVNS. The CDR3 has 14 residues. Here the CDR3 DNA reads TGTGCCAGCACCCTGACAGGGATGAGTGAAAAACTGTTTTTT. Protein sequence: CASTLTGMSEKLFF.

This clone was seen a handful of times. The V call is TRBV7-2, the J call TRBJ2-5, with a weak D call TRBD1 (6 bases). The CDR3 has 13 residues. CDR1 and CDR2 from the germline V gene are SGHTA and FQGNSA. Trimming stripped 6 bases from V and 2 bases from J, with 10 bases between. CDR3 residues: CASSQDRQETQYF. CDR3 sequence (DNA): TGTGCCAGCAGTCAGGACAGACAAGAGACCCAGTACTTC.